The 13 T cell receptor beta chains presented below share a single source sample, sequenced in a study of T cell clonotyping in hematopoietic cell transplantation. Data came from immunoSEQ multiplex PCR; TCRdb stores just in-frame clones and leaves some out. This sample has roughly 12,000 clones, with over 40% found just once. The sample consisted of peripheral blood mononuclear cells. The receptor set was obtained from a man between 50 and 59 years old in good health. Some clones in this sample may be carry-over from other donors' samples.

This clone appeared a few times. CDR3 coding DNA: TGTGCCAGCAGTCCCTGGACAGGGGGCTCTGAAAAACTGTTTTTT. Its protein is CASSPWTGGSEKLFF. The chain recombines TRBV6-5 with TRBJ1-4, with 11 positions matching TRBD1. Germline CDR1 reads MNHEY; CDR2 reads SVGAGI. The J segment lost 7 bases and the V segment lost 5 bases, leaving 6 bases of the junction unmatched. The CDR3 loop spans 15 amino acids.

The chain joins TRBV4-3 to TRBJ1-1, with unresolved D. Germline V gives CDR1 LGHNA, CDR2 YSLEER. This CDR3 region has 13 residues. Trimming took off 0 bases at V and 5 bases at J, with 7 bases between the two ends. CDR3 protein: CASSQDESTEAFF. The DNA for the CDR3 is TGCGCCAGCAGCCAAGATGAGAGTACTGAAGCTTTCTTT.

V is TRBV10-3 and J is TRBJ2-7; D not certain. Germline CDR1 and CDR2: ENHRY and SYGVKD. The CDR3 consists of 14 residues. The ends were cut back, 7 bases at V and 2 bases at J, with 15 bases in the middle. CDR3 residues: CAITERAGAYEQYF. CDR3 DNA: TGTGCCATCACAGAAAGGGCCGGAGCCTACGAGCAGTACTTC.

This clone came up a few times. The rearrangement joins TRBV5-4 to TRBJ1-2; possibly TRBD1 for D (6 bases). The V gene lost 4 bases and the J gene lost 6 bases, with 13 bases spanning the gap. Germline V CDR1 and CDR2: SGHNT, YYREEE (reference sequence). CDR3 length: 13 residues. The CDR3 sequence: CASSATGLHGYTF. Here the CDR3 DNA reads TGTGCCAGCAGCGCTACAGGGTTACATGGCTACACCTTC.

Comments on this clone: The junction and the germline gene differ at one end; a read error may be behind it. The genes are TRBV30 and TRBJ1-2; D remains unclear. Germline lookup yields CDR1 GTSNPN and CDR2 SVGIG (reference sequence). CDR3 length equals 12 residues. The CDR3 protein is CAGRPLGYGYTF. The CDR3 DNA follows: TGTGCCGGGAGGCCGCTAGGCTATGGCTACACCTTC.

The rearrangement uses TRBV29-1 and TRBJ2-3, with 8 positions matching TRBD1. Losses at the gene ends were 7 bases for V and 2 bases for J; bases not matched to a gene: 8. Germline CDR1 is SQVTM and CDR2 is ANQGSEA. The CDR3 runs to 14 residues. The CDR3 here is CSEGRQGFTDTQYF. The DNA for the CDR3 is TGCAGCGAGGGGCGACAGGGGTTCACAGATACGCAGTATTTT.

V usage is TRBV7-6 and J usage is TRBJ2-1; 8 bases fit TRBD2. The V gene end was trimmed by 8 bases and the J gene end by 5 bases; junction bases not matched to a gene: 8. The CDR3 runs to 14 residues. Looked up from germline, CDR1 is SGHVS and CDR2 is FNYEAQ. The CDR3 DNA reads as TGTGCCAGCTCACTAGCGGCCGTGAACAATGAGCAGTTCTTC. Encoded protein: CASSLAAVNNEQFF.

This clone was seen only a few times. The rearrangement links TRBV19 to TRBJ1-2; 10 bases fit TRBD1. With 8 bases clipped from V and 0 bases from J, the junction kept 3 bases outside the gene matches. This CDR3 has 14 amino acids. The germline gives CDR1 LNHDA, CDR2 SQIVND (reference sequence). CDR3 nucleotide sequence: TGTGCCAGTCGAGGACAGGGGGCTAACTATGGCTACACCTTC. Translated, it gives CASRGQGANYGYTF.

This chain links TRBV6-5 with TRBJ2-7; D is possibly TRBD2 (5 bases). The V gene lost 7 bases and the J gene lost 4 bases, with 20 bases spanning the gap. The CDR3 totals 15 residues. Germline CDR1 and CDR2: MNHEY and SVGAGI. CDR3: CASTPPTGKRYEQYF. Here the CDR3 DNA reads TGTGCCAGCACCCCTCCTACGGGAAAGAGATACGAGCAGTACTTC.

CDR3 DNA: TGTGCCAGTAGTATTGGACAGGGGGCCGATGGCTACACCTTC. Translation gives CASSIGQGADGYTF. The chain has TRBV19 and TRBJ1-2; TRBD1 matches 11 bases. CDR1 is LNHDA and CDR2 is SQIVND in the germline V gene (reference sequence). This CDR3 is 14 amino acids long. Trimming removed 3 bases from V and 6 bases from J; junction bases left unmatched: 3.

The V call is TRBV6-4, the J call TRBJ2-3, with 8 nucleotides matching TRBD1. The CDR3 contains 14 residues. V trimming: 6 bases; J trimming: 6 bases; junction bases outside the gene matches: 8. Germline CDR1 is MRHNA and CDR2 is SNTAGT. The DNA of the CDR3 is TGTGCCAGCAGCCCCCTACCAGGGGGCGATACGCAGTATTTT. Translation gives CASSPLPGGDTQYF.

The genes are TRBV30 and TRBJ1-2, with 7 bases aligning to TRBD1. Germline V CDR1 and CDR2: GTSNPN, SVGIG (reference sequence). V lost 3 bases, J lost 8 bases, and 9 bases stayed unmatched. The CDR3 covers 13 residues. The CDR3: CAWRGVGGQGYTF. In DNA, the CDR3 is TGTGCCTGGAGGGGGGTAGGGGGCCAGGGCTACACCTTC.

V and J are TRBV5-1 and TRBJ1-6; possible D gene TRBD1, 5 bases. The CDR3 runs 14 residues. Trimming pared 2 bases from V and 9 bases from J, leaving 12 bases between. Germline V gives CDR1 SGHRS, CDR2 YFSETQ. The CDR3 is CASSFFQTGSPLHF. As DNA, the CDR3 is TGCGCCAGCAGCTTTTTCCAAACAGGTTCACCCCTCCACTTT.